A single T cell receptor beta chain is shown here with its context. This record belongs to a study of blood T cell repertoires in COVID-19. Produced via immunoSEQ multiplex PCR; TCRdb's table is partial and in-frame only. The sample has some 200,000 clones; approximately 90% are singletons. Trimming shortened V by 4 bases and J by 2 bases, and 5 bases separated the two germline ends. The CDR3 contains 12 residues. Germline-derived CDR1 and CDR2 are SNHLY and FYNNEI. The TCR originated in a woman aged 18-30 years in a cohort exposed to, infected with or recovered from COVID-19 (not recorded which). The sequencing input was PBMCs or T cells enriched from blood (not recorded which). The rearrangement uses TRBV2 and TRBJ1-2; no firm D call. The CDR3 spells CASSVTNYGYTF. CDR3 coding DNA: TGTGCCAGCAGTGTCACAAACTATGGCTACACCTTC.